There are many counts of the clone carrying this T cell receptor beta chain. TCRdb passed the 5' RACE reads through MiXCR, listing each CDR3 protein once. This sample yields around 52,000 distinct CDR3 sequences, of which 4.5% to 7% are seen a single time; approximately 1.5% belongs to the top ten. The data were obtained in a study of neurological immune-mediated disorders. V shed 6 bases and J shed 3 bases, with 12 bases lying between them. This CDR3 has 13 residues. The V gene's germline CDR1 is DFQATT and CDR2 SNEGSKA (reference sequence). The sample comprised CD4+ T cells from blood. The clonotype originates from a woman under 30 with multiple sclerosis. The V call is TRBV20-1, the J call TRBJ1-5; maybe TRBD1 (5 bases). The CDR3 loop is CSAITGVNQPQHF. CDR3 coding DNA: TGCAGTGCCATTACAGGCGTCAATCAGCCCCAGCATTTT.